This record looks at one T cell receptor beta chain sequence and its context. As yet, its antigen is unknown. Only in-frame clones appear in the TCRdb table, and some are missing; sequencing was by immunoSEQ multiplex PCR. The profile shows 90,000 to 150,000 clones, around 96% of them singletons. The CDR3 sequence is 14 residues long. J was trimmed by 7 bases and V by 3 bases; bases with no gene match: 8. Germline values: CDR1 MDHEN, CDR2 SYDVKM. The data belong to a study of graft-versus-host responses after intestinal transplantation. Study context: Transplants were multivisceral, liver-intestinal, or isolated intestinal. Tacrolimus plus steroids were given to all recipients for two to three years, preceded by anti-thymocyte globulin induction.

Study results and caveats: GvH clones turned up in recipient marrow; some had shown up first in ileum or blood.

V is TRBV28 and J is TRBJ2-5; 7 bases map to TRBD2. The sample here was unstimulated CD8+ T cells sorted from spleen or lymph node cells, taken before intestinal transplant. The sequence was collected from a human donor who received an intestinal transplant. The CDR3: CASSFPTSVGTQYF. The CDR3 DNA reads as TGTGCCAGCAGTTTCCCCACTAGCGTGGGGACCCAGTACTTC.